These T cell receptor beta chains were read from a single sample in a study of CXCR3-negative and CXCR3-positive naive CD8 T cells. TCRdb reanalyzed the 5' RACE reads, giving one entry per CDR3 protein sequence and no DNA. This sample's table reports thousands of distinct CDR3 sequences. Sequenced input: naive CXCR3- CD8+ T cells from blood. These receptors were collected from a human donor in good health. Some clones in this sample may be carry-over from other donors' samples. CDR3s include the opening cysteine and the closing phenylalanine or tryptophan. Not every row has a clone size; where given, it reads once, few, many or a size class.

j_gene: TRBJ2-5
abundance: medium-sized
v_gene: TRBV11-2
CDR3aa: CASRANSQETQYF

j_gene: TRBJ2-3
abundance: .
v_gene: TRBV5-1
CDR3aa: CASSLGATSTDTQYF

j_gene: TRBJ2-1
abundance: .
v_gene: TRBV11-2
CDR3aa: CASSLVWDRDRANEQFF

j_gene: TRBJ2-1
abundance: medium-sized
v_gene: TRBV28
CDR3aa: CASSLRTSTALEQFF

j_gene: TRBJ2-1
abundance: .
v_gene: TRBV5-1
CDR3aa: CASSFTGTGVNEQFF

j_gene: TRBJ2-7
abundance: .
v_gene: TRBV10-1
CDR3aa: CASSESVSLDEQYF

j_gene: TRBJ1-1
abundance: medium-sized
v_gene: TRBV19
CDR3aa: CASSIRRDLGNTEAFF

j_gene: TRBJ1-1
abundance: .
v_gene: TRBV7-9
CDR3aa: CASSFGDGTEAFF

j_gene: TRBJ2-3
abundance: medium-sized
v_gene: TRBV10-3
CDR3aa: CAIGAGADTQYF

j_gene: TRBJ1-5
abundance: .
v_gene: TRBV28
CDR3aa: CASSLGLWQPQHF

j_gene: TRBJ2-3
abundance: medium-sized
v_gene: TRBV29-1
CDR3aa: CSVDYTDTQYF

j_gene: TRBJ2-1
abundance: medium-sized
v_gene: TRBV11-2
CDR3aa: CASSLDVTDNEQFF

j_gene: TRBJ2-1
abundance: medium-sized
v_gene: TRBV10-3
CDR3aa: CAISEEENEQFF

j_gene: TRBJ2-3
abundance: medium-sized
v_gene: TRBV29-1
CDR3aa: CSVGQSGQSTDTQYF

j_gene: TRBJ2-1
abundance: medium-sized
v_gene: TRBV7-9
CDR3aa: CASSIGQGGTSAPSEFF

j_gene: TRBJ1-2
abundance: .
v_gene: TRBV27
CDR3aa: CASSLSGQGGSYGYTF

j_gene: TRBJ2-5
abundance: medium-sized
v_gene: TRBV11-3
CDR3aa: CASSLYEAGRETQYF

j_gene: TRBJ1-4
abundance: medium-sized
v_gene: TRBV4-1
CDR3aa: CASSFGGANEKLFF

j_gene: TRBJ1-2
abundance: .
v_gene: TRBV7-2
CDR3aa: CASSFGAADNYGYTF

j_gene: TRBJ2-1
abundance: medium-sized
v_gene: TRBV29-1
CDR3aa: CSGTKRDSYNEQFF

j_gene: TRBJ2-1
abundance: medium-sized
v_gene: TRBV29-1
CDR3aa: CSVEGDYNEQFF

j_gene: TRBJ1-5
abundance: medium-sized
v_gene: TRBV29-1
CDR3aa: CSVSRDIYQPQHF

j_gene: TRBJ2-1
abundance: .
v_gene: TRBV2
CDR3aa: CASSEGASGRFDEQFF

j_gene: TRBJ1-1
abundance: .
v_gene: TRBV27
CDR3aa: CASSSPRQNTEAFF

j_gene: TRBJ2-3
abundance: medium-sized
v_gene: TRBV24-1
CDR3aa: CATSDRGQTLPPPDTQYF

j_gene: TRBJ2-1
abundance: .
v_gene: TRBV20-1
CDR3aa: CSARPVSNEQFF

j_gene: TRBJ1-5
abundance: medium-sized
v_gene: TRBV7-2
CDR3aa: CASSLIGGGDANQPQHF

j_gene: TRBJ2-1
abundance: .
v_gene: TRBV7-2
CDR3aa: CASSSFAWNEQFF

j_gene: TRBJ2-3
abundance: .
v_gene: TRBV6-6
CDR3aa: CASADTDTQYF

j_gene: TRBJ2-4
abundance: medium-sized
v_gene: TRBV5-4
CDR3aa: CASSLDTKNIQYF

j_gene: TRBJ2-3
abundance: .
v_gene: TRBV19
CDR3aa: CASTTGLAGARRNF